Ten or more counts support the clone carrying this T cell receptor beta chain. Antigen: not known. CDR1 is SQVTM and CDR2 is ANQGSEA in the germline V gene. The CDR3 consists of 10 residues. V was trimmed by 4 bases and J by 5 bases, leaving 5 bases between them. The data originate from a study of early T cells in non-severe SARS-CoV-2 infection. Turning to the study itself: Sequenced bulk RNA came from whole blood that was unsorted, and chains were unpaired. Findings of the study overall: Matching with VDJdb favored anti-spike CD8 responses (missing private and CD4 specificities).

Attachment of unique molecular identifiers to individual cDNA molecules was performed. TCRdb re-called the 5' RACE reads through MiXCR, storing one row per CDR3 protein. The sample carries nearly 70,000 distinct CDR3 sequences, roughly 4.8% recorded once. This TCR was recovered from an adult who was a healthcare worker with PCR-confirmed SARS-CoV-2 infection or an uninfected control (not recorded which). The donor label of this sample is uncertain. This chain joins TRBV29-1 and TRBJ2-5; possibly TRBD2 for D (5 bases). Sequencing used whole blood, obtained at baseline. The CDR3 DNA reads as TGCAGCGTTGGAGGGGAGACCCAGTACTTC. Translating gives CSVGGETQYF.